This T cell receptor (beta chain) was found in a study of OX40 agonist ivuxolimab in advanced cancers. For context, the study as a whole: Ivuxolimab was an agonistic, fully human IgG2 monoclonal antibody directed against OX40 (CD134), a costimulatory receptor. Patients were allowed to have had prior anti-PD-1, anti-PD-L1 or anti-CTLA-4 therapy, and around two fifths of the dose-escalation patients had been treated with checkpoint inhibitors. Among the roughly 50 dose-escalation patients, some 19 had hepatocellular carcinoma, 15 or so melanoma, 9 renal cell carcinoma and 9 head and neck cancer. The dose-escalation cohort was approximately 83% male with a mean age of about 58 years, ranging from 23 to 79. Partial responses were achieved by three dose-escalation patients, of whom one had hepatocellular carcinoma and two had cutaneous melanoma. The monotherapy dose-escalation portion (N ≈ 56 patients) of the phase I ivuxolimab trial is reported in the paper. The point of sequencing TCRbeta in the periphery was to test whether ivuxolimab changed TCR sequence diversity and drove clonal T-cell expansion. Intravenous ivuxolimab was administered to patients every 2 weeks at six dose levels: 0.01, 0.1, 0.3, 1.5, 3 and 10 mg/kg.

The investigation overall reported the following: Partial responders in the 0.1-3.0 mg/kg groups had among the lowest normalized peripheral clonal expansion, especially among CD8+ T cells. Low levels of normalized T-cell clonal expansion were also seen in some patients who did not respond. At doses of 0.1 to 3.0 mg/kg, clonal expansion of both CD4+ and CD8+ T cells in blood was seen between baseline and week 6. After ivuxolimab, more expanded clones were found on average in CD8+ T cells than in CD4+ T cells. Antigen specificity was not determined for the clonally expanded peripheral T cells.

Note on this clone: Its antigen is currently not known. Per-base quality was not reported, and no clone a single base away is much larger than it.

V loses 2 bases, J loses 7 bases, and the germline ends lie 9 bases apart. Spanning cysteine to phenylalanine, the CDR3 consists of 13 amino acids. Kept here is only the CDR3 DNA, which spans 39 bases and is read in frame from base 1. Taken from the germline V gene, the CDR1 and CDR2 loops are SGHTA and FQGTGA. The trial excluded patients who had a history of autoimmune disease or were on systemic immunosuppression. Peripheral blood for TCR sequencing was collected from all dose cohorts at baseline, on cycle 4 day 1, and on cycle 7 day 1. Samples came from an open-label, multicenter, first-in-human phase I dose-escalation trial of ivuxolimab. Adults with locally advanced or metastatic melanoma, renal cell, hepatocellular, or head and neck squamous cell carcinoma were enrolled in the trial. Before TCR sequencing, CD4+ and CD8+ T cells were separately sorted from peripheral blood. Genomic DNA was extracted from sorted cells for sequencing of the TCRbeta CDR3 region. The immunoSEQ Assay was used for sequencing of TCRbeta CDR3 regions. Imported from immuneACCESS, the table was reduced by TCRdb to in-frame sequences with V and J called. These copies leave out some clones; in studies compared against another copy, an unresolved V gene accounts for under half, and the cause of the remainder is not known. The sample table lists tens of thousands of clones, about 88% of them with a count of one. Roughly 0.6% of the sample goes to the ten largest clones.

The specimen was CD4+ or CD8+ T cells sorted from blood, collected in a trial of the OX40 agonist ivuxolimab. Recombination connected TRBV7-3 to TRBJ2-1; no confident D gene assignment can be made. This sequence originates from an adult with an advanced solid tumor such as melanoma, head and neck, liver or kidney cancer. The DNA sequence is TGTGCCAGCAGCTTACAGGTTGGGAATGAGCAGTTCTTC. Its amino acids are CASSLQVGNEQFF.